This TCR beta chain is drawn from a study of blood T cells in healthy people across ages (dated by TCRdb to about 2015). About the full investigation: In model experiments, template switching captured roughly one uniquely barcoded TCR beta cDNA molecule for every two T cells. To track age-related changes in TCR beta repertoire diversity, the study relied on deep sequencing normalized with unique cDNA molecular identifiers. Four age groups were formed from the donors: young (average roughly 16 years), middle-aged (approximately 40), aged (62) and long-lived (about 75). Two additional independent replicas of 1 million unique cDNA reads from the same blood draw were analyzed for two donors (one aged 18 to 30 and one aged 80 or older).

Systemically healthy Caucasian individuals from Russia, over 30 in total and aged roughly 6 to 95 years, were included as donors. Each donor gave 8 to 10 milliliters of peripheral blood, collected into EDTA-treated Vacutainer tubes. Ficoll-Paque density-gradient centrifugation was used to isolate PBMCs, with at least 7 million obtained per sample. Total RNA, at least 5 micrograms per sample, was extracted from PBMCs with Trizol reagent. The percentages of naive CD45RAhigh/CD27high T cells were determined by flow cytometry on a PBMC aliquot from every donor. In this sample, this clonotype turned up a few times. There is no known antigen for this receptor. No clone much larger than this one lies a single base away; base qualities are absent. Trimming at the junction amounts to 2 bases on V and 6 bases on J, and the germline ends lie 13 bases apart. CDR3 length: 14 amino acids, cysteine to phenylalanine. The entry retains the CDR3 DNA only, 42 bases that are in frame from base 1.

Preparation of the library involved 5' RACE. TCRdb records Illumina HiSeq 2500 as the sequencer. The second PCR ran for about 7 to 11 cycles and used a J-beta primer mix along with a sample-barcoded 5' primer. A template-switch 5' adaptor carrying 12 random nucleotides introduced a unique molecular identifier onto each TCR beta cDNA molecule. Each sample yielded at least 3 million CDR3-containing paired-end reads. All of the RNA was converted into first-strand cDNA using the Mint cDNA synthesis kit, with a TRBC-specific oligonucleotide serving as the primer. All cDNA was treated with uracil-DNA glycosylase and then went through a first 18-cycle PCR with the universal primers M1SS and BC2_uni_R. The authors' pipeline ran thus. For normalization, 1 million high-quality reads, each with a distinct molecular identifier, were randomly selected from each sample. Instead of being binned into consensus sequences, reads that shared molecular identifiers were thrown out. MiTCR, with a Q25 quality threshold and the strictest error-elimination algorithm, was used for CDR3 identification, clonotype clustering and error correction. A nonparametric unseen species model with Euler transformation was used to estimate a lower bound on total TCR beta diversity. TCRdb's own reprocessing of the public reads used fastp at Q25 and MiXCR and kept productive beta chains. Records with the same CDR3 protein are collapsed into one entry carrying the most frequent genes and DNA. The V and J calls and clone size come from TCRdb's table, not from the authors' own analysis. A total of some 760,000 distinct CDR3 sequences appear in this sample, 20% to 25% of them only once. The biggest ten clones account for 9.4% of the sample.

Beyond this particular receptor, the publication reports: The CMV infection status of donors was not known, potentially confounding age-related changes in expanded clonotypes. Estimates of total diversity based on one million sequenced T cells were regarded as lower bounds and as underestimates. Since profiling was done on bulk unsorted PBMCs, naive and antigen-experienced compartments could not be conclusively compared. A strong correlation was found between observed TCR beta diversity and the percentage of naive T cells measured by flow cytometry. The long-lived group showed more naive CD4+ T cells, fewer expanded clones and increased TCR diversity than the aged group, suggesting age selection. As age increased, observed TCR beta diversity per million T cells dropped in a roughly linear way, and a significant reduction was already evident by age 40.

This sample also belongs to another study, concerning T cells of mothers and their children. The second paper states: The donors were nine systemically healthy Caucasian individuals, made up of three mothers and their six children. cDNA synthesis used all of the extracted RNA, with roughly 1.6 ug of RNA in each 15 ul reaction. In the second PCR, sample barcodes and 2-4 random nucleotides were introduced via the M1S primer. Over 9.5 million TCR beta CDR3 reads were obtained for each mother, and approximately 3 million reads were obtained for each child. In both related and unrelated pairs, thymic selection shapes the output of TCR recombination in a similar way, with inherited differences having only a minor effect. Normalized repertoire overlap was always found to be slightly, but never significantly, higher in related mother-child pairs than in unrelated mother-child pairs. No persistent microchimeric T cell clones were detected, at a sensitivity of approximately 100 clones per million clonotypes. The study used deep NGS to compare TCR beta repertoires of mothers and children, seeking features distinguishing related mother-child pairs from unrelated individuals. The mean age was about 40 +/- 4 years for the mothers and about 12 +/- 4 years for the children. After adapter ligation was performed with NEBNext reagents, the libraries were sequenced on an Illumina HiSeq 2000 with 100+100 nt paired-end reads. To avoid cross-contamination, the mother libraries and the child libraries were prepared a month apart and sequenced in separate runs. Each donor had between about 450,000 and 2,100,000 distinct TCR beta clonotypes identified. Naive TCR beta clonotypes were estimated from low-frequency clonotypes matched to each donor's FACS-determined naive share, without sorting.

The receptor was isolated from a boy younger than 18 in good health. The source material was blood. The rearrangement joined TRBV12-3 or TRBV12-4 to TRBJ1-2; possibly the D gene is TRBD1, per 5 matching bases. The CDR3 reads CASSLRPGWHGYTF. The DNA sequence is TGTGCCAGCAGTTTACGTCCAGGGTGGCATGGCTACACCTTC.